This T cell receptor (beta chain) emerged from a study of blood T cell repertoires in COVID-19 (dated by TCRdb to between 2020 and 2021). At the level of the whole study: Samples from collaborators originated in the United States, Italy and Spain and spanned both the acute and convalescent phases of COVID-19. The prospective study material was composed of cDNA or gDNA derived from T cells, B-cell-depleted T cells, or PBMCs. The dataset comprised deeply sampled blood TCRbeta repertoires from subjects exposed to, actively infected with, or recovered from COVID-19. The repertoires were released in a freely available public database meant as a resource for research on the immune response to SARS-CoV-2. The samples were drawn from two sources: the first 160 participants of the ongoing ImmuneRACE study, and over 1,000 subjects contributed by 6 global collaborators. Sample metadata almost always included a de-identified subject ID, COVID-19 status, age in years and sex. HLA class I and class II types, where available, came from metadata supplied by the sample provider rather than from assay-based typing. General study outcomes and caveats: The amount of clinical and demographic metadata varied by source and participant and was provided uncurated.

TCRbeta CDR3 regions were amplified from genomic DNA by means of the immunoSEQ Assay, a bias-controlled multiplex PCR. The published analysis was carried out like this. The number of nucleated cells in each sample was estimated from the amplification of reference gene primers within the assay. To quantify the absolute abundance of each unique TCRbeta CDR3 rearrangement, sequence reads were collapsed and filtered. Productive Simpson clonality was computed per sample as the square root of Simpson's diversity index over productive rearrangements. Here the immuneACCESS table is served through TCRdb, limited to in-frame sequences with V and J called. Missing clones are a known gap in these copies; in checked studies unresolved V genes cover under half, and the rest lacks a known reason. Clonal size and the V and J genes are those of that table, whereas D and trimming came from the DNA. For this sample there are approximately 100,000 clones; approximately 90% appear just once. The ten largest account for 4% to 5% of the sample.

In Seattle, one collaborating source enrolled patients while the infection was active and tracked those patients longitudinally over the course of disease. Whole blood was collected in K2EDTA tubes by collaborating institutions according to the institutions' own protocols. Collaborator samples were shipped for TCRbeta analysis as frozen whole blood, isolated PBMCs, or DNA extracted from either sample type. Comment on this clone: Its antigen is still unknown. One base away there is no much larger clone; base qualities are not given.

The CDR3 starts with the cysteine, ends with the phenylalanine, and has 14 residues. Solely the CDR3 DNA is kept, with 42 bases framed from the first base. In the germline V gene (reference sequence), CDR1 corresponds to LGHDT and CDR2 to YNNKEL. Between the V and J ends, shortened by 0 bases and 1 base respectively, the junction contains 6 bases. The clonotype comes from a human donor with COVID-19, enrolled during active disease. The donor label of this sample is uncertain. This receptor chain uses TRBV3-1 (or the pseudogene TRBV3-2) and TRBJ1-1, with an unclear D gene assignment. Specimen: peripheral blood. The CDR3 is CASSQDLRNTEAFF. The sequenced DNA is TGTGCCAGCAGCCAAGATCTCAGGAACACTGAAGCTTTCTTT.